This TCR beta chain originates from a study of blood T cell repertoires in COVID-19. Study as a whole: The United States, Italy and Spain supplied acute and convalescent COVID-19 samples. The analysed material was cDNA or gDNA that came from T cells, B-cell-depleted T cells, or PBMCs.

The CDR3 has 16 amino acids. Trimming cost V 1 base and J 5 bases; bases outside gene matches: 8. Germline V gives CDR1 LGHNA, CDR2 YNFKEQ. As handled by the study authors: Nucleated cell counts were estimated from reference gene primer amplification. Generated by immunoSEQ multiplex PCR, the TCRdb table keeps only in-frame clones and is missing some. That table gives V, J and clone size, and the DNA gave D and trimming. The data show about 220,000 clones, 80% seen once. This chain connects TRBV4-2 to TRBJ1-2; TRBD1 matches at 9 bases. Specimen: peripheral blood. This TCR derives from a woman between 65 and 79 years old with acute or convalescent COVID-19. Here the CDR3 DNA reads TGTGCCAGCAGCCAAGTTTTACAGGGGGCGCGTTATGGCTACACCTTC. Translation: CASSQVLQGARYGYTF.